A selection of T cell receptor beta chains follows, all from one sample in a study of cytomegalovirus exposure and HLA in healthy donors. Here immunoSEQ multiplex PCR was the method, and the copy in TCRdb shows in-frame clones only, minus some. The sample has roughly 150,000 clones; about 80% are singletons. The sequenced material came from PBMCs. All receptors come from a man in his thirties or forties in good health and CMV-seronegative. The CDR3 runs from the conserved cysteine through the conserved F or W. Fields, in order: V gene, D gene, J gene, CDR3 protein. The D gene is left open where the match is weak.

TRBV6-6	-	TRBJ1-3	CASSYREVYGNTIYF
TRBV10-3	-	TRBJ2-2	CAISGSGRGLTGELFF
TRBV19	TRBD1	TRBJ1-1	CASSILDRTLNTEAFF
TRBV7-6	TRBD2	TRBJ2-2	CASSPLSGRANTGELFF
TRBV30	-	TRBJ1-1	CAWGGPPVWTEAFF
TRBV5-1	TRBD1	TRBJ1-2	CASRQGEEGYTF
TRBV11-2	-	TRBJ2-7	CASSLNGQVLGEQYF
TRBV13	TRBD1	TRBJ1-1	CASSSRGRITEAFF
TRBV10-3	TRBD1	TRBJ1-1	CAITGQGVGEAFF
TRBV9	-	TRBJ1-6	CASSVSGNHNSPLHF
TRBV7-8	TRBD1	TRBJ1-2	CASSPAGGGYTF
TRBV7-9	TRBD1	TRBJ2-7	CASSPDRASSYEQYF
TRBV27	TRBD1	TRBJ2-7	CASSQRGQGYEQYF
TRBV5-1	-	TRBJ2-2	CASSSSGGTGELFF
TRBV13	TRBD2	TRBJ2-7	CASSLTSSLREQYF
TRBV19	TRBD1	TRBJ2-3	CASRRQGVTDTQYF
TRBV28	TRBD2	TRBJ2-5	CASSTGTSGRVQETQYF
TRBV7-2	TRBD1	TRBJ2-7	CASSLVSRGLDEQYF
TRBV5-4	TRBD2	TRBJ2-1	CASSLVGGGGPGSEQFF
TRBV19	-	TRBJ2-2	CASSARQNTGELFF
TRBV28	-	TRBJ1-5	CASRSTGKKSRNQPQHF
TRBV9	TRBD1	TRBJ2-7	CASGRTGGDEQYF
TRBV27	-	TRBJ1-2	CASSRAGSNYGYTF
TRBV7-6	TRBD1	TRBJ2-3	CASSQISTGPPAYF